This record concerns one T cell receptor beta chain sequence. Its cognate antigen is unknown. The entry originates in a study of cytomegalovirus exposure and HLA in healthy donors. Study results and caveats: Whilst most TCR sequences proved rare, a subset of public TCRs occurred across many donors. Accurate prediction of HLA-A and HLA-B alleles (for most subjects) was reportedly achieved from TCR beta sequences. TCR beta V segments were, for the most part, productive about 87% or about 30% of the time in an earlier analysis.

The PCR contained 60 Vbeta and 13 Jbeta primers. Sequencing was performed with immunoSEQ multiplex PCR; in TCRdb, only in-frame clones are kept and a portion is missing. The sample yields 100,000 to 150,000 clones, of which the top ten take up around 2.4%. This TCR derives from a man aged 35-49 years in good health and CMV-seronegative. Sequences were obtained from PBMCs.

Here the CDR3 DNA reads TGTGCCAGCAGGACAGGGGGATATAGCAATCAGCCCCAGCATTTT. Translated, it gives CASRTGGYSNQPQHF. The chain links TRBV27 to TRBJ1-5; 9 bases agree with TRBD1. V lost 6 bases and J lost 0; bases outside the gene matches: 3. The germline gives CDR1 MNHEY, CDR2 SMNVEV (reference sequence). This CDR3 has 15 residues.